The 2 T cell receptor beta chains below all came from one sample that was sequenced in a study of beta chain features in type 1 diabetes. No antigen has been identified for these receptors. All of the isolated RNA was reverse transcribed, so expressed TCRB transcripts were sequenced. Generated by immunoSEQ multiplex PCR, the TCRdb table keeps only in-frame clones and is missing some. The repertoire holds roughly 700,000 clones, around an eighth seen once, with approximately 0.022% in the top ten. Study-level points and caveats: Shortening that was moderate but significant affected the TCRB CDR3s of Type 1 diabetes patients in all four CD4+ subsets.

Sequenced material: naive CD4+ T cells from blood. The receptors originated from a man aged 18 to 29 with type 1 diabetes.

This clone was counted a few times. This chain links TRBV14 with TRBJ2-2, with 7 bases matching TRBD1. This CDR3 is built from 15 residues. The V segment lost 4 bases and the J segment 1 base; nucleotides outside the gene matches: 3. CDR1 and CDR2 from the germline V gene are SGHDN and FVKESK. DNA for the CDR3: TGTGCCAGCAGCCCGGGACAGATGAACACCGGGGAGCTGTTTTTT. Its protein product is CASSPGQMNTGELFF.

This clone was seen more than once but under ten times. The V gene is TRBV30, the J gene TRBJ1-5; D is uncertain. The CDR3 consists of 13 residues. V was pared by 0 bases and J by 6 bases, with 9 bases between. CDR1 GTSNPN and CDR2 SVGIG come from the germline V gene (reference sequence). The CDR3 nucleotides read TGTGCCTGGAGTGTAAAGGTTCTTCAGCCCCAGCATTTT. Translation: CAWSVKVLQPQHF. The full variable domain, its missing parts supplied by reference TRBV30 and TRBJ1-5, is SQTIHQWPATLVQPVGSPLSLECTVEGTSNPNLYWYRQAAGRGLQLLFYSVGIGQISSEVPQNLSASRPQDRQFILSSKKLLLSDSGFYLCAWSVKVLQPQHFGDGTRLSIL.